Presented here are 30 T cell receptor beta chains from one specimen sequenced in a study of regulatory T cells in long-lasting Graves disease. Documented time point: newly diagnosed GD, antithyroid drugs for less than 3 months. RNA extracted from PBMCs served as the sequencing template. Construction of TCR beta libraries relied on iRepertoire HTBI primers and on Arm-PCR targeting CDR3 regions. TCRdb processed the multiplex PCR reads anew with MiXCR; each CDR3 protein has one entry. The profile shows hundreds of thousands of distinct CDR3 sequences, 13% of them singletons. This same sample was also taken into another study, of T cells in Graves' hyperthyroidism and ophthalmopathy.

The input for sequencing was peripheral blood mononuclear cells (PBMCs), taken at new diagnosis, from a patient treated with antithyroid drugs. Receptor source: a man under 40 with Graves disease.

CDR3 amino acids: CASSLGRPSVIYEQYF. The DNA for the CDR3 is TGTGCCAGCAGCCTTGGCAGGCCTTCCGTGATCTACGAGCAGTACTTC. The V call is TRBV14, the J call TRBJ2-7; no clear D gene. The CDR3 consists of 16 residues. Trimming took off 4 bases at V and 3 bases at J, with 19 bases between the two ends. The germline V gene has CDR1 SGHDN and CDR2 FVKESK.

This clonotype was detected a few times. The chain combines TRBV3-1 with TRBJ2-7, with 13 bases lining up with TRBD2. This CDR3 comprises 16 residues. Germline V gives CDR1 LGHDT, CDR2 YNNKEL (reference sequence). The trim removed 0 bases at V and 2 bases at J, leaving 1 base unmatched. Here the CDR3 DNA reads TGTGCCAGCAGCCAAGAGGGACTAGCGGGGCCCTACGAGCAGTACTTC. The encoded protein is CASSQEGLAGPYEQYF.

This clonotype was counted many times. The rearrangement uses TRBV27 and TRBJ2-1; possible D gene TRBD2, 5 bases. Germline lookup yields CDR1 MNHEY and CDR2 SMNVEV (reference sequence). This CDR3 has 13 amino acids. Trimming removed 7 bases at V and 4 bases at J, with 11 bases between. The CDR3 spells CASTQTGYNEQFF. CDR3 in DNA: TGTGCCAGCACCCAAACGGGGTACAATGAGCAGTTCTTC.

This clonotype was seen a few times. The CDR3 spells CASRGGRGLAGAGELFF. DNA of the CDR3: TGTGCCAGTCGTGGGGGTCGAGGACTAGCGGGAGCCGGGGAGCTGTTTTTT. The chain employs TRBV10-3 and TRBJ2-2; 13 positions agree with TRBD2. The ends lost 10 bases at V and 6 bases at J; junction bases unmatched: 14. This CDR3 region has 17 residues. The V gene's germline CDR1 is ENHRY and CDR2 SYGVKD.

The rearrangement uses TRBV5-1 and TRBJ2-5; D gene uncertain. This CDR3 region has 14 residues. Germline values: CDR1 SGHRS, CDR2 YFSETQ. Trimming removed 0 bases from V and 1 base from J, with 7 bases in between. The CDR3 sequence: CASSLANTQETQYF. The CDR3 nucleotides are TGCGCCAGCAGCTTGGCAAACACCCAAGAGACCCAGTACTTC.

This clonotype has at least ten counts. The V and J genes are TRBV5-6 and TRBJ2-1, with 11 bases identical to TRBD2. V trimming: 3 bases; J trimming: 4 bases; junction bases outside the gene matches: 6. Germline CDR1 SGHDT, CDR2 YYEEEE. The length of the CDR3 is 16 residues. The CDR3 nucleotides read TGTGCCAGCAGCTGGGAGGGACTAGCGGCTTACAATGAGCAGTTCTTC. Encoded protein: CASSWEGLAAYNEQFF.

This clonotype showed up just a few times. The chain has TRBV14 and TRBJ2-7, with no clear D. Trimming cost V 1 base and J 5 bases, with 9 bases left between them. This CDR3 region has 13 residues. Germline CDR1 reads SGHDN; CDR2 reads FVKESK. CDR3 region: CASSQGRGNEQYF. The CDR3 DNA is TGTGCCAGCAGCCAAGGGCGCGGAAACGAGCAGTACTTC.

This clonotype was recorded at least ten times. Written as DNA, the CDR3 is TGTGCCAGCAGATATAGGGCTTCCGATAGCAATCAGCCCCAGCATTTT. Residues: CASRYRASDSNQPQHF. The chain joins TRBV2 to TRBJ1-5; no clear D. The CDR3 sequence is 16 residues long. Germline V lookup: CDR1 SNHLY, CDR2 FYNNEI. The germline V and J ends were trimmed by 6 bases and 0 bases, with 15 bases remaining between them.

This clonotype was recorded many times. The chain carries TRBV12-3 or TRBV12-4 and TRBJ1-2, with 7 nucleotides matching TRBD1. This CDR3 has 13 residues. V shed 5 bases, J shed 5 bases, and the junction held 5 bases outside the gene matches. The CDR3 sequence: CASSLTGVYGYTF. The CDR3 DNA is TGTGCCAGCAGTCTTACAGGGGTTTATGGCTACACCTTC.

The chain joins TRBV19 to TRBJ1-5; D is perhaps TRBD1 (6 bases). CDR3 length: 13 amino acids. CDR1 is LNHDA and CDR2 is SQIVND in the germline V gene (reference sequence). The CDR3 sequence: CASDGGRDQPQHF. The CDR3, as DNA: TGTGCTTCAGACGGGGGGCGCGATCAGCCCCAGCATTTT.

This clonotype was recorded a few times. The chain uses TRBV25-1 and TRBJ2-1; 7 bases are shared with TRBD2. The V gene end was trimmed by 4 bases and the J gene end by 5 bases; junction bases not matched to a gene: 5. Germline V lookup: CDR1 MGHDK, CDR2 SYGVNS. The CDR3 is made up of 14 amino acids. CDR3 amino acids: CASSVAGVNNEQFF. CDR3 in DNA: TGTGCCAGCAGTGTCGCGGGAGTGAACAATGAGCAGTTCTTC.

The sample holds many counts of this clonotype. The genes are TRBV20-1 and TRBJ2-3; TRBD2 matches at 9 bases. The CDR3 has 16 residues. Trimming at V came to 6 bases and at J to 0 bases, leaving 10 bases not matched to a gene. Per germline, CDR1 DFQATT and CDR2 SNEGSKA (reference sequence). The CDR3 DNA reads TGCAGTGCCCAAGTTAGAGCGGGAGGCAGCACAGATACGCAGTATTTT. The encoded protein is CSAQVRAGGSTDTQYF.

The chain couples TRBV18 to TRBJ2-5, with TRBD1 matching over 7 bases. Trimming removed 3 bases from V and 3 bases from J; junction bases left unmatched: 7. The germline CDR1 and CDR2 sequences are KGHSH and LQKENI. CDR3 size: 15 residues. CDR3 nucleotides: TGTGCCAGCTCACCTCGGGACAGTATGGAAGAGACCCAGTACTTC. Translation gives CASSPRDSMEETQYF. The entire variable domain, with the rest obtained from reference TRBV18 and TRBJ2-5, is as follows: NAGVMQNPRHLVRRRGQEARLRCSPMKGHSHVYWYRQLPEEGLKFMVYLQKENIIDESGMPKERFSAEFPKEGPSILRIQQVVRGDSAAYFCASSPRDSMEETQYFGPGTRLLVL.

A few counts support this clonotype. Written as DNA, the CDR3 is TGCGCCAGCAGATCTTCGCGGAGGGCTAACTATGGCTACACCTTC. Translating gives CASRSSRRANYGYTF. The chain couples TRBV5-1 to TRBJ1-2; D is ambiguous. The CDR3 has 15 amino acids. The germline V gene has CDR1 SGHRS and CDR2 YFSETQ. The V end lost 5 bases, the J end lost 0 bases, and 14 bases lay between the germline ends.

V usage is TRBV28 and J usage is TRBJ1-5, with a weak D call TRBD1 (5 bases). CDR3 length: 12 amino acids. Germline lookup yields CDR1 MDHEN and CDR2 SYDVKM. Trimming shortened V by 6 bases and J by 11 bases, and 14 bases separated the two germline ends. The CDR3: CASSLGGVAQHF. The CDR3 DNA reads TGTGCCAGCAGCCTGGGGGGGGTGGCCCAGCATTTT.

A remark on this clonotype: With only one base between it and a far larger clone, this is likely a read error. This chain links TRBV11-1 with TRBJ2-5; a weak D match, TRBD1 (6 bases). Germline V gives CDR1 SGHAT, CDR2 FQDESV (reference sequence). The CDR3 sequence is 12 residues long. The CDR3 DNA reads TGTGCCAGCAGCTTACGGGACAATGAGCAGCTCTTC. This translates into CASSLRDNEQLF.

To note about this clonotype: This likely traces to a read error, being one base from a far larger clone. This chain connects TRBV12-3 or TRBV12-4 to TRBJ2-3, with no clear D. The end of the DNA aligns better with TRBJ2-1, so the J call may be wrong. The CDR3 totals 14 residues. In DNA form, the CDR3 reads TGTGCCAGCAGTCCTTTTCGAAGGGCCCGGGAGCAGTTCTTC. Protein: CASSPFRRAREQFF.

The chain employs TRBV6-6 and TRBJ1-4, with 7 nucleotides matching TRBD1. J was trimmed by 7 bases and V by 0 bases; bases with no gene match: 8. The CDR3 has 16 residues. Germline V gives CDR1 MNHNY, CDR2 SVGAGI (reference sequence). The CDR3, as DNA: TGTGCCAGCAGTTACTCGTTGGGGACAGCACTTGAAAAACTGTTTTTT. Protein: CASSYSLGTALEKLFF.

This clonotype was observed a handful of times. The chain joins TRBV3-1 to TRBJ2-4, with 9 bases fitting TRBD1. Germline CDR1 and CDR2: LGHDT and YNNKEL (reference sequence). The CDR3 has 16 amino acids. Trimming removed 4 bases from V and 7 bases from J; junction bases left unmatched: 11. The CDR3 DNA follows: TGTGCCAGCAGCCCCCAGGCAGGGACAGGGTTTAACATTCAGTACTTC. This encodes CASSPQAGTGFNIQYF.

This clonotype was seen at least ten times. The chain recombines TRBV2 with TRBJ2-7, with 15 bases matching TRBD2. Germline V gives CDR1 SNHLY, CDR2 FYNNEI. The ends lost 6 bases at V and 5 bases at J; junction bases unmatched: 11. The CDR3 runs 17 residues. The CDR3 protein is CASSWPGLAGGGNEQYF. CDR3 DNA sequence: TGTGCCAGCAGCTGGCCGGGACTAGCGGGAGGAGGTAACGAGCAGTACTTC. Using reference TRBV2 and TRBJ2-7 for the parts outside the CDR3, the full variable domain is EPEVTQTPSHQVTQMGQEVILRCVPISNHLYFYWYRQILGQKVEFLVSFYNNEISEKSEIFDDQFSVERPDGSNFTLKIRSTKLEDSAMYFCASSWPGLAGGGNEQYFGPGTRLTVT.

With regard to this clonotype: A junction boundary mismatches the germline segment, possibly from a read error. The gene calls are TRBV12-3 or TRBV12-4 and TRBJ2-1, with 7 bases fitting TRBD1. The CDR3 is 15 residues long. This CDR3 reads CASSSLGGRLNERFF. The DNA of the CDR3 is TGTGCCAGCAGTTCGCTAGGGGGCCGATTGAATGAGCGGTTCTTC.

The chain carries TRBV5-4 and TRBJ2-7; TRBD2 aligns across 12 bases. Germline assignment: CDR1 SGHNT and CDR2 YYREEE (reference sequence). CDR3 length equals 17 residues. The V and J ends lost 4 bases and 1 base, in that order; junction bases with no gene match: 9. CDR3 in amino acids: CASSPGLAGTVSYEQYF. DNA of the CDR3: TGTGCCAGCAGCCCCGGACTAGCGGGGACCGTTTCCTACGAGCAGTACTTC. The full variable domain, completed using reference TRBV5-4 and TRBJ2-7, is ETGVTQSPTHLIKTRGQQVTLRCSSQSGHNTVSWYQQALGQGPQFIFQYYREEENGRGNFPPRFSGLQFPNYSSELNVNALELDDSALYLCASSPGLAGTVSYEQYFGPGTRLTVT.

This clonotype occurred once. The chain joins TRBV30 to TRBJ1-6; D gene ambiguous. The CDR3 is made up of 15 amino acids. CDR1 and CDR2 from the germline V gene are GTSNPN and SVGIG (reference sequence). V was trimmed by 4 bases and J by 6 bases, leaving 16 bases between them. In DNA, the CDR3 is TGTGCCTGGACTCCTAGGGAAATAAGTAATTCACCCCTCCACTTT. Its protein product is CAWTPREISNSPLHF.

This clonotype appeared many times. The chain is built from TRBV20-1 and TRBJ1-4; 7 bases map to TRBD1. Per the germline V gene, CDR1 is DFQATT and CDR2 is SNEGSKA (reference sequence). The CDR3 totals 14 residues. V was pared by 3 bases and J by 2 bases, with 3 bases of the junction left unmatched. The DNA of the CDR3 is TGCAGTGCTAGCGACAGGGAGACTAATGAAAAACTGTTTTTT. It translates to CSASDRETNEKLFF.

This clonotype has ten or more counts. V gene TRBV28 combines with J gene TRBJ2-1, with D perhaps TRBD2 (6 bases). V was cut by 8 bases and J by 7 bases, with 18 bases left in between. The CDR3 has 14 amino acids. Germline V CDR1 and CDR2: MDHEN, SYDVKM. CDR3 sequence reads: CASLTSLEGNEQFF. The CDR3, as DNA: TGTGCCAGCCTTACTAGCCTGGAGGGTAATGAGCAGTTCTTC.

This clonotype appeared many times. The chain couples TRBV12-3 or TRBV12-4 to TRBJ1-2; D unresolved. Deletions cut 1 base from V and 2 bases from J, with 5 bases between. This CDR3 comprises 13 residues. In nucleotides, the CDR3 is TGTGCCAGCAGTTTAGTGGAAAACTATGGCTACACCTTC. Its protein is CASSLVENYGYTF.

This clonotype has more than one count but fewer than ten. CDR3 protein: CASSLKRHTYGYTF. The CDR3 DNA follows: TGTGCCAGCAGTTTGAAACGACACACCTATGGCTACACCTTC. The J gene is TRBJ1-2, the V gene TRBV12-3 or TRBV12-4; no clear D gene. The length of the CDR3 is 14 residues. With 3 bases removed from V and 4 bases from J, the gap between germline ends came to 12 bases.

The chain links TRBV25-1 to TRBJ2-1; D gene uncertain. The length of the CDR3 is 12 residues. The germline V gene has CDR1 MGHDK and CDR2 SYGVNS. V lost 6 bases and J lost 5, with 8 bases in between. The CDR3 protein is CASRGWHNEQFF. CDR3 in DNA: TGTGCCAGCAGGGGCTGGCACAATGAGCAGTTCTTC.

At least ten counts were recorded for this clonotype. This rearrangement joins TRBV20-1 to TRBJ2-1, with a weak D call TRBD2 (5 bases). This CDR3 has 13 residues. V was trimmed by 4 bases and J by 3 bases, leaving 10 bases between them. CDR1 is DFQATT, CDR2 SNEGSKA, per germline (reference sequence). The CDR3 sequence: CSATDGVYNEQFF. The CDR3 DNA sequence: TGCAGTGCTACCGACGGGGTCTACAATGAGCAGTTCTTC.

This clonotype has ten or more counts. This chain connects TRBV7-3 to TRBJ1-2, with 7 bases fitting TRBD1. The CDR3 sequence is 13 residues long. V trimming: 5 bases; J trimming: 8 bases; junction bases outside the gene matches: 8. CDR1 SGHTA and CDR2 FQGTGA come from the germline V gene. The CDR3 region has the DNA TGTGCCAGCAGCCCCTCAGGGGGGAGCGGCTACACCTTC. Its protein is CASSPSGGSGYTF. The full variable domain, its missing parts supplied by reference TRBV7-3 and TRBJ1-2, is GAGVSQTPSNKVTEKGKYVELRCDPISGHTALYWYRQSLGQGPEFLIYFQGTGAADDSGLPNDRFFAVRPEGSVSTLKIQRTERGDSAVYLCASSPSGGSGYTFGSGTRLTVV.